This T cell receptor beta chain appears in the sequencing data of a study of Graves' ophthalmopathy and Graves' hyperthyroidism. Overall study results and limits: Most expanded thyroid clonotypes above 0.001 frequency also appeared in blood.

TCR beta CDR3 amplification used RNA transcripts. HTBI-primed RT-PCR formed the first round, and a multiplex PCR formed the second. TCRdb ran MiXCR on the multiplex PCR reads and lists one entry per CDR3 protein. Counted here are about 600,000 distinct CDR3 sequences, under 45% occurring once; the ten biggest clones make up 3.5% to 4.5%. Looked up from germline, CDR1 is SGHRS and CDR2 is YFSETQ. CDR3 length: 13 amino acids. Deletions cut 4 bases from V and 9 bases from J, with 14 bases between. A note on this clonotype: As yet, its antigen is unknown.

This chain joins TRBV5-1 and TRBJ1-5; D gene ambiguous. The receptor was derived from an adult man with Graves' hyperthyroidism. The sequenced material came from peripheral blood or thyroid tissue (not recorded which). CDR3 DNA sequence: TGCGCCAGCAGCCGGACGGGTTCTGGGCCCCAGCATTTT. It is translated as CASSRTGSGPQHF.